These T cell receptor beta chains were read from a single sample in a study of T-cell reconstitution after alpha-beta-depleted transplantation in children. In TCRdb, the PCR reads were re-called with MiXCR into one record per CDR3 protein. Of about 240,000 distinct CDR3 sequences listed, under 30% are singletons. This specimen consisted of PBMCs, obtained before TCRalphabeta/CD19-depleted stem cell transplant. The origin of the receptors is a girl aged 2-10 years with Fanconi anemia, due to receive a stem cell transplant. Each CDR3 is given with its conserved first and last residue. Size is omitted from some rows. Given values are once, few, many or a class for expanded clones.

CSARDLGQGNQPQHF,TRBV20-1,NA
CATSRAGGRPEQFF,TRBV24-1,NA
CSVVAPGRLYNEQFF,TRBV29-1,many
CASSRQMNTEAFF,TRBV28,NA
CSARDQEGSSYNEQFF,TRBV20-1,few
CASSRGGRTEAFF,TRBV12-3/TRBV12-4,many
CSARDFLTDTQYF,TRBV20-1,many
CASSFRGPGELFF,TRBV12-3/TRBV12-4,many
CASSQEAEPYNEQFF,TRBV4-1,few
CAISEYRTGGPSGANVLTF,TRBV10-3,NA
CASSKRALISYEQYF,TRBV21-1,NA
CSVGRRNYNEQFF,TRBV29-1,many